Sequencing of this T cell receptor (beta chain) was carried out in a study of cytomegalovirus exposure and HLA in healthy donors. About the study: Researchers found that 81% of about 400 genotyped donors fell within the Caucasian-associated ancestry cluster. General study findings and limits: Productive rates of about 87% or about 30% were seen for most TCR beta V segments in an earlier analysis.

PCR employed 60 Vbeta and 13 Jbeta primers. Data came from immunoSEQ multiplex PCR; TCRdb stores just in-frame clones and leaves some out. This table holds roughly 34,000 clones, approximately 80% found once. This clone was counted once. The antigen remains undetermined. Specimen: PBMCs. The receptor comes from a male donor in good health and CMV-seronegative.

The CDR3: CAISAFPEDQPQHF. Here the CDR3 DNA reads TGTGCCATCAGTGCCTTCCCTGAGGATCAGCCCCAGCATTTT. The rearrangement joins TRBV10-3 to TRBJ1-5; D uncertain. Germline values: CDR1 ENHRY, CDR2 SYGVKD. The CDR3 spans 14 residues. V gave up 4 bases and J gave up 5 bases, with 12 bases separating them.